Listed below are T cell receptor beta chains from one sample, sequenced in a study of early T cells in non-severe SARS-CoV-2 infection. TCRdb reprocessed the 5' RACE reads with MiXCR, giving one entry per CDR3 protein. The table lists 55,000 to 85,000 distinct CDR3 sequences, approximately 11% of them singletons. The sequences come from whole blood, collected at baseline. These receptors all stem from an adult who was a healthcare worker with PCR-confirmed SARS-CoV-2 infection or an uninfected control (not recorded which). Each CDR3 is given with its conserved first and last residue. Expanded clones are given a class, and other clones once, few, many or no size at all.

abundance,v_gene,CDR3aa
many,TRBV28,CASSLPAPVGVEQFF
many,TRBV7-3,CASSLGLDTDTQYF
many,TRBV12-3/TRBV12-4,CASSSGQVYEQYF
-,TRBV12-5,CASASGSYGHTF
few,TRBV7-9,CATTTEAFF
few,TRBV5-4,CASSSELLGELFF
-,TRBV4-2,CASSHLETSRGNEQFF
many,TRBV20-1,CSALQGAGNQPQHF
many,TRBV7-6,CASSLRQLNTEAFF
few,TRBV18,CASSPSGQGNQPQHF
few,TRBV20-1,CSVRDGGRYEETQYF
many,TRBV6-5,CASRSGTGRGTDTQYF
-,TRBV20-1,CSAYGTSGSEQFF
many,TRBV12-3/TRBV12-4,CASSLEGGGEQYF
few,TRBV7-3,CASSLTGRTEAFF
many,TRBV11-2,CASSLGQGQNIQYF
many,TRBV7-2,CASSSRTGINEQYF
many,TRBV28,CASSLVVRLYGYTF
-,TRBV6-2/TRBV6-3,CASRDLVGQPQHF
-,TRBV6-5,CASRKGQEEEKLFF
many,TRBV11-2,CASSKGGQGGAFF
many,TRBV11-2,CASSSLTGGLNGNTIYF
-,TRBV20-1,CSASRDEGFNTIYF
-,TRBV28,CASTGQFYEQYF
many,TRBV6-2/TRBV6-3,CASSRAGEETQYF
many,TRBV29-1,CSVEGLAGGFSYEQYF
-,TRBV9,CASSPRTGGDTQYF
few,TRBV19,CASSATGTDLYEQYF
many,TRBV11-2,CASSLVDSLGNTIYF
many,TRBV4-2,CASSREDQSLNGYTF
-,TRBV5-6,CASSWGTGEKLFF
few,TRBV5-4,CASSLDQSSTDTQYF
many,TRBV9,CASSVDSAGSNQPQHF
-,TRBV20-1,CSAQRPGLAGVNEQFF
many,TRBV3-1,CASSQGGRAYEQYF
many,TRBV4-1,CASSQFSEGEAFF
-,TRBV20-1,CSARTPGTPEKLFF
many,TRBV6-2/TRBV6-3,CASSYTSGAYNEQFF
many,TRBV7-2,CASSLDWTEYQETQYF
-,TRBV5-1,CASRPTSGRNSEQFF
many,TRBV7-2,CASSFSGSKHNEQFF
many,TRBV20-1,CSASGRSNQPQHF
-,TRBV28,CASSERQGRQPQHF
-,TRBV5-6,CASSRTLAELYNEQFF
many,TRBV7-3,CASSPQGQEYYGYTF